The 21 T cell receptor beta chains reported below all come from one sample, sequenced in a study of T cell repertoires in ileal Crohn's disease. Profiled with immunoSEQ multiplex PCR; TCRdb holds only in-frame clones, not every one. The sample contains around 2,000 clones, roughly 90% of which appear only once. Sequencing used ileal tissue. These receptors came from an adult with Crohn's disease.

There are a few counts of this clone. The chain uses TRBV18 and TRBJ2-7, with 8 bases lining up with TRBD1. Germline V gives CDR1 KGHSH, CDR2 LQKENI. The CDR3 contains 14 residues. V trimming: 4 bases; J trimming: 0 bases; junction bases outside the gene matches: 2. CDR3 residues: CASSLTGGSYEQYF. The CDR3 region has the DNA TGTGCCAGCTCACTTACAGGGGGCTCCTACGAGCAGTACTTC.

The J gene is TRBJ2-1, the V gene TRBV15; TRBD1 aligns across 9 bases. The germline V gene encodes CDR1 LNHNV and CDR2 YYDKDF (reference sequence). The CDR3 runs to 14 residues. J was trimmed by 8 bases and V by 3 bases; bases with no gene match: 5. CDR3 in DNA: TGTGCCACCAGCAGGGGGGACAGGGTGGATGAGCAGTTCTTC. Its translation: CATSRGDRVDEQFF.

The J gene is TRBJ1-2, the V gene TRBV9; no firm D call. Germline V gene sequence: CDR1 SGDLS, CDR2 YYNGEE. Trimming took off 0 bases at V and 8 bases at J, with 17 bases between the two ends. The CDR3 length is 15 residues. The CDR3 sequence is CASSVATRGTYGYTF. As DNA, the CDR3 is TGTGCCAGCAGCGTAGCTACGAGAGGAACTTACGGCTACACCTTC.

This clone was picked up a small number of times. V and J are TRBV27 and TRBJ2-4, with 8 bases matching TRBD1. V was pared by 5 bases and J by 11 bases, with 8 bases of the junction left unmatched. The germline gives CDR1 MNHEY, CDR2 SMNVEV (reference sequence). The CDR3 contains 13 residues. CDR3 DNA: TGTGCCAGCAGTGTCGCAGGGGGCAGGGTTCAGTACTTC. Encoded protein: CASSVAGGRVQYF.

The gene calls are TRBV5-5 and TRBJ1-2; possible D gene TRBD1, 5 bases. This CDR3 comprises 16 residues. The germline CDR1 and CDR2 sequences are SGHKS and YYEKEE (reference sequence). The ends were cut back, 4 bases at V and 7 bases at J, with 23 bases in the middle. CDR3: CASSPSREAGLGGYTF. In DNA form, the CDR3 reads TGTGCCAGCAGCCCCAGCCGAGAGGCAGGGCTGGGTGGCTACACCTTC.

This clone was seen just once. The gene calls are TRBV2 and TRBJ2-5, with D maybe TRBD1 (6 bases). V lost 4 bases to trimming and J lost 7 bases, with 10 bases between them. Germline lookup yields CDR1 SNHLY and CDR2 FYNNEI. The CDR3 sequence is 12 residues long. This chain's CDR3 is CASSGDIGTQYF. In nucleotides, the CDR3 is TGTGCCAGCAGTGGGGACATTGGGACCCAGTACTTC.

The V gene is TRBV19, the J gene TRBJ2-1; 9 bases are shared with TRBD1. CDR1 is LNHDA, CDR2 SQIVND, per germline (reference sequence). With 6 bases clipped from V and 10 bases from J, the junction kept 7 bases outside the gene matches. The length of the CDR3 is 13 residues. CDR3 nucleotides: TGTGCCAGTAGCGGGACAGGGACAGGGGAGCAGTTCTTC. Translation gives CASSGTGTGEQFF.

This CDR3 is CASSAESRGEQFF. The CDR3 DNA reads as TGTGCCAGCAGTGCCGAATCGCGGGGTGAGCAGTTCTTC. The chain couples TRBV6-5 to TRBJ2-1; D is possibly TRBD2 (6 bases). Germline CDR1 reads MNHEY; CDR2 reads SVGAGI. The germline V and J ends were trimmed by 5 bases and 9 bases, with 14 bases remaining between them. The CDR3 spans 13 residues.

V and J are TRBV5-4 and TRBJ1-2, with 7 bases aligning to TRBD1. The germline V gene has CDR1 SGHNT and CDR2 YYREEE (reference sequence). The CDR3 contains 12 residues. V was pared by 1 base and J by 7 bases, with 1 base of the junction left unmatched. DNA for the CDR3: TGTGCCAGCAGCTTGACAGGGGTTGGCTACACCTTC. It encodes CASSLTGVGYTF.

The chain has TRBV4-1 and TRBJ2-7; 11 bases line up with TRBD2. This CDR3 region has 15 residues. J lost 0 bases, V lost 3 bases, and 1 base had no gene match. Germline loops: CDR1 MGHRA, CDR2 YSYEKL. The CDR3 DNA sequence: TGCGCCAGCAGCCACGGGACTAGCGGCTCCTACGAGCAGTACTTC. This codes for CASSHGTSGSYEQYF.

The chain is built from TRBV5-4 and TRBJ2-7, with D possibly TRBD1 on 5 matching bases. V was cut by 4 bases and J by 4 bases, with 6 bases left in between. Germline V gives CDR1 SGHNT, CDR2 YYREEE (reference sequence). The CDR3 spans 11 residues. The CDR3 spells CASSRGYEQYF. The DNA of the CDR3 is TGTGCCAGCAGCAGGGGATACGAGCAGTACTTC. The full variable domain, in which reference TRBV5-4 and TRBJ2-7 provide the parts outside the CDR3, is ETGVTQSPTHLIKTRGQQVTLRCSSQSGHNTVSWYQQALGQGPQFIFQYYREEENGRGNFPPRFSGLQFPNYSSELNVNALELDDSALYLCASSRGYEQYFGPGTRLTVT.

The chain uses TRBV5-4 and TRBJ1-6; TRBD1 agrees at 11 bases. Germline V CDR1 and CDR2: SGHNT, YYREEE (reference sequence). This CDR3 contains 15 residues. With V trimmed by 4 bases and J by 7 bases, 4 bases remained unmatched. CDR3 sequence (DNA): TGTGCCAGCAGCAAAGGGACAGGGGGAAATTCACCCCTCCACTTT. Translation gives CASSKGTGGNSPLHF.

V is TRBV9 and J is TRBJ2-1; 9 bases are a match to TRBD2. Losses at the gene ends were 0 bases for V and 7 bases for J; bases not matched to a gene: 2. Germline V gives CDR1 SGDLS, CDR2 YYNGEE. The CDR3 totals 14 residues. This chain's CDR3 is CASSVETSGNEQFF. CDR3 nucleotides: TGTGCCAGCAGCGTAGAAACTAGCGGGAATGAGCAGTTCTTC.

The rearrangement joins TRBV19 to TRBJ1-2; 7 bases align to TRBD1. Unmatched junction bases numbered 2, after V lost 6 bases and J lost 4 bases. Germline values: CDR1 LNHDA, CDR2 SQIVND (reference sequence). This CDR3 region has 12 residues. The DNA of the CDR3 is TGTGCCAGTAGCAGACAGGGCTATGGCTACACCTTC. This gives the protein CASSRQGYGYTF.

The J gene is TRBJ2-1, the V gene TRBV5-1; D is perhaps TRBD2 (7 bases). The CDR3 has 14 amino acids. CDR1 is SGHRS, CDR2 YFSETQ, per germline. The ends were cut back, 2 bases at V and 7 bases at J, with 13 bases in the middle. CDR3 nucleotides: TGCGCCAGCAGCTTAGGGGGGGCTACAAATGAGCAGTTCTTC. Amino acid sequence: CASSLGGATNEQFF.

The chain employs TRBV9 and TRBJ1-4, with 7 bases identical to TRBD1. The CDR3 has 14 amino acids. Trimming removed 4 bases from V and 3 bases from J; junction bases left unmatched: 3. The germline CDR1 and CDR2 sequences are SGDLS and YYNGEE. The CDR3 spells CASSRQGANEKLFF. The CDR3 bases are TGTGCCAGCAGCCGACAGGGCGCTAATGAAAAACTGTTTTTT.

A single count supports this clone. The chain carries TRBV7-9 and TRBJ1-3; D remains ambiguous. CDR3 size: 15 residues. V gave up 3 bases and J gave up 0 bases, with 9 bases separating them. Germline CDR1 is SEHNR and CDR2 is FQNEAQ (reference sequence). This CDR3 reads CASSFEVNSGNTIYF. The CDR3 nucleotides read TGTGCCAGCAGCTTTGAGGTCAACTCTGGAAACACCATATATTTT.

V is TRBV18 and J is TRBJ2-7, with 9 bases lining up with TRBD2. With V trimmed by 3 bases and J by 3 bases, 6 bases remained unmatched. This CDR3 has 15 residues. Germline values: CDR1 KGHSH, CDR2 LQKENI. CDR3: CASSPRASGNYEQYF. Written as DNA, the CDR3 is TGTGCCAGCTCACCGAGGGCTAGCGGGAACTACGAGCAGTACTTC.

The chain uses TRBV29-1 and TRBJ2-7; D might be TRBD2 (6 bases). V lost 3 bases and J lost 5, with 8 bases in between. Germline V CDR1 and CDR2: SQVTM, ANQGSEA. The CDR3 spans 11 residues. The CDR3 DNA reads TGCAGCGTTGATGGCGGGAACGAGCAGTACTTC. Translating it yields CSVDGGNEQYF.

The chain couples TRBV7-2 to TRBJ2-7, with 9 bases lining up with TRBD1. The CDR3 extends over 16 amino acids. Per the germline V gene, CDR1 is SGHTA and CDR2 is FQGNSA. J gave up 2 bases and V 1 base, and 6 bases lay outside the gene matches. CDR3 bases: TGTGCCAGCAGCTTAGTCTGGCGGACAGGGGCCTACGAGCAGTACTTC. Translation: CASSLVWRTGAYEQYF.

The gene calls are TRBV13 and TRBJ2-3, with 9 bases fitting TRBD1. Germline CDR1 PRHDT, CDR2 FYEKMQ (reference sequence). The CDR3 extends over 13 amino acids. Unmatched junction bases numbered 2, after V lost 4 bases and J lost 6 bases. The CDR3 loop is CASSSQGADTQYF. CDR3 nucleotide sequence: TGTGCCAGCAGCTCACAGGGGGCCGATACGCAGTATTTT.